The table lists the clone carrying this T cell receptor beta chain with a few counts. Its antigen is unidentified. The data stem from a study of T-cell memory formation after mild COVID-19. Study at large: Among the donors, TCR clusters were largely specific to each donor.

General study results and limits: Confirmation of SARS-CoV-2 specificity was lacking for second-wave clones peaking day 37. Clones that contracted clustered mainly in CM and EM if CD4+ and in EMRA if CD8+. The study found balanced CD4/CD8 in clones contracting day 15 to 85 and a CD4+ lean in later expanders.

MiXCR was run by TCRdb on the 5' RACE reads, yielding one entry per CDR3 protein. The table records about 400,000 distinct CDR3 sequences, 14% of them present only once. The CDR3 has 13 residues. CDR1 and CDR2 from the germline V gene are DFQATT and SNEGSKA (reference sequence). The V segment lost 6 bases and the J segment 4 bases; nucleotides outside the gene matches: 4. The TCR originated in a man aged 18-30 years who had mild COVID-19 (a few samples of this study predate the infection). Cell type and time point are not known. The sample was PBMCs or a T cell subset sorted from them (not recorded which). The genes are TRBV20-1 and TRBJ1-4; 8 nucleotides align to TRBD1. The CDR3 here is CSAQTGVNEKLFF. In DNA, the CDR3 is TGCAGTGCCCAGACAGGGGTTAATGAAAAACTGTTTTTT.